This T cell receptor (beta chain) was recorded in a study of blood T cell repertoires in COVID-19. Measured with immunoSEQ multiplex PCR; TCRdb has only the in-frame clones, and not every one. The sample has about 220,000 clones, around 87% seen once. The CDR3 is made up of 14 amino acids. The V gene's germline CDR1 is ENHRY and CDR2 SYGVKD. Trimming removed 3 bases at V and 2 bases at J, with 10 bases between. This clonotype originated in a woman in her 50s with COVID-19, enrolled during active disease. Sequencing was done on a sample of peripheral blood. V usage is TRBV10-3 and J usage is TRBJ1-2; D is undetermined. The CDR3 region is CAISDGAQNYGYTF. CDR3 sequence (DNA): TGTGCCATCAGTGACGGAGCCCAGAACTATGGCTACACCTTC.